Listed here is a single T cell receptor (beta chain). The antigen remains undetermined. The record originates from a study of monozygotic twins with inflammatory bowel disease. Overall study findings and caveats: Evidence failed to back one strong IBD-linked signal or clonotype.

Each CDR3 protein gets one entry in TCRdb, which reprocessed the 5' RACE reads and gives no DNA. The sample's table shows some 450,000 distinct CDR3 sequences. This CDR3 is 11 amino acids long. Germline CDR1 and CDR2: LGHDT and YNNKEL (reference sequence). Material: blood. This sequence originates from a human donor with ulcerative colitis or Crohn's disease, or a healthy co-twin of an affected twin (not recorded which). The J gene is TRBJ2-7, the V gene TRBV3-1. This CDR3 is CASSQMYEQYF.